These 3 T cell receptor beta chains came from one sample sequenced in a study of blood T cell repertoires in COVID-19 (dated by TCRdb to the early 2020s). To prepare the library, the immunoSEQ multiplex PCR assay was applied. This immuneACCESS table, as held by TCRdb, lists in-frame sequences with V and J called but not all clones. Of the missing ones, under half trace to an unresolved V gene in checked studies; the others have no known cause. This sample holds approximately 400,000 clones; 70% to 90% were observed only once. Jointly, the top ten make up 1.2% of the sample. Sample: peripheral blood. These receptors all come from a man between 35 and 55 years old with acute or convalescent COVID-19.

This chain links TRBV19 with TRBJ2-7, with TRBD2 matching over 16 bases. The germline V gene has CDR1 LNHDA and CDR2 SQIVND (reference sequence). V shed 3 bases, J shed 3 bases, and the junction held 2 bases outside the gene matches. The length of the CDR3 is 16 residues. Written as DNA, the CDR3 is TGTGCCAGTAGTATGGGACTAGCGGGAGGGTTCTACGAGCAGTACTTC. Translated: CASSMGLAGGFYEQYF.

The V gene is TRBV4-3, the J gene TRBJ2-1; TRBD2 matches at 10 bases. Trimming at V came to 3 bases and at J to 7 bases, leaving 9 bases not matched to a gene. The V gene's germline CDR1 is LGHNA and CDR2 YSLEER. The CDR3 covers 16 residues. CDR3 residues: CASSHAPSGGGNEQFF. Here the CDR3 DNA reads TGCGCCAGCAGCCACGCGCCTAGCGGGGGCGGGAATGAGCAGTTCTTC.

This sequence joins TRBV30 and TRBJ1-6; TRBD1 matches 9 bases. After removal of 7 bases from V and 14 bases from J, the junction contained 15 bases not matched to a gene. CDR3 length: 14 amino acids. Germline V gene sequence: CDR1 GTSNPN, CDR2 SVGIG (reference sequence). The DNA of the CDR3 is TGTGCCTTGGACAGGGGACTGGGGATTACAACCCTCCACTTT. Amino acids: CALDRGLGITTLHF. The variable domain in full, with the rest retrieved from reference TRBV30 and TRBJ1-6, is SQTIHQWPATLVQPVGSPLSLECTVEGTSNPNLYWYRQAAGRGLQLLFYSVGIGQISSEVPQNLSASRPQDRQFILSSKKLLLSDSGFYLCALDRGLGITTLHFGNGTRLTVT.